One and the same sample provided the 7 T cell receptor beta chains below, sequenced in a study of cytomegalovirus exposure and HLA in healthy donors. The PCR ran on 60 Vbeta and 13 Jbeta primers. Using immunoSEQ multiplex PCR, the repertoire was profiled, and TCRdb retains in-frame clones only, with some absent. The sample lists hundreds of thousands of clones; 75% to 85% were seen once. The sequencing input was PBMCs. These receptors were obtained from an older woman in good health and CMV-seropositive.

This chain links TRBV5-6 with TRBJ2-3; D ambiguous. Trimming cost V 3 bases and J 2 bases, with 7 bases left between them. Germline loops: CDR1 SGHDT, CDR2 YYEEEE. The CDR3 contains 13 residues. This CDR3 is CASSWATTDTQYF. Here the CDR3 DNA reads TGTGCCAGCAGCTGGGCAACCACAGATACGCAGTATTTT.

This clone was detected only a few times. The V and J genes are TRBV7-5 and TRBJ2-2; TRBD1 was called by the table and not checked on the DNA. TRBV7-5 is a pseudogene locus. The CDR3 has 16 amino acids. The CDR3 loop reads CVRSLAGRANTGELFF. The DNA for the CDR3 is TGTGTCAGAAGCTTAGCTGGCAGGGCCAACACCGGGGAGCTGTTTTTT.

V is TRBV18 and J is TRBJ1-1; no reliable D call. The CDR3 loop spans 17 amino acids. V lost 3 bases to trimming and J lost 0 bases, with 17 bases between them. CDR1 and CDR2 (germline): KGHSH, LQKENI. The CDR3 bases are TGTGCCAGCTCACCTTTCGCTGGGAGCACCATGAACACTGAAGCTTTCTTT. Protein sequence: CASSPFAGSTMNTEAFF.

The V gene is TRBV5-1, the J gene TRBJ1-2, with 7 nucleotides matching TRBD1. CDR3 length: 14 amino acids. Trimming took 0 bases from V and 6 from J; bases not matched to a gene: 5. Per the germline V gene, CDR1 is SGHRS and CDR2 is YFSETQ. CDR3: CASSLAGQEDGYTF. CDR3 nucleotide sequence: TGCGCCAGCAGCTTGGCCGGACAGGAGGATGGCTACACCTTC.

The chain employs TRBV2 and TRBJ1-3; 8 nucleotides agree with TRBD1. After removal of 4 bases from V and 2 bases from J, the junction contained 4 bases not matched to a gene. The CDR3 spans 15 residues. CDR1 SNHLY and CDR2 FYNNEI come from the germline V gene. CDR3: CASSVQGAPGNTIYF. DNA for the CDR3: TGTGCCAGCAGTGTGCAGGGGGCGCCTGGAAACACCATATATTTT.

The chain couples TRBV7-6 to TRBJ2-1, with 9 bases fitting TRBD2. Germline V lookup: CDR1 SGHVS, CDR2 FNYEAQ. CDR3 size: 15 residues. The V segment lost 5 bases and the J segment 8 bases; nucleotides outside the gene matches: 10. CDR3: CASSPLAGVWYEQFF. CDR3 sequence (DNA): TGTGCCAGCAGCCCGTTAGCGGGAGTTTGGTATGAGCAGTTCTTC.

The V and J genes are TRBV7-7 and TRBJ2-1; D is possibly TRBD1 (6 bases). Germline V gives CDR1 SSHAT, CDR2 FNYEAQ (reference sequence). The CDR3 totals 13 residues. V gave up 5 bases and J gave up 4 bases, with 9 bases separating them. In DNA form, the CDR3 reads TGTGCCAGCAGCGTCGACAGGTACAATGAGCAGTTCTTC. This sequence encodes CASSVDRYNEQFF.